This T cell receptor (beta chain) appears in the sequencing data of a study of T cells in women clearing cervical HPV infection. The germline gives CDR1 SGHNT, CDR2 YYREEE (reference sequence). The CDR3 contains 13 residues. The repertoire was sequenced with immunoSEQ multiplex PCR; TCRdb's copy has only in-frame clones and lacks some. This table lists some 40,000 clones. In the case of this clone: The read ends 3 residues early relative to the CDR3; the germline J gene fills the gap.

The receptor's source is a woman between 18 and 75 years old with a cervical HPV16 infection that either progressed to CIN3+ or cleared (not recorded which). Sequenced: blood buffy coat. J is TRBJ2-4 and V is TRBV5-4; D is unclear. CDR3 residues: CASSFDRATSQYF. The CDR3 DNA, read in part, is TGTGCCAGCAGCTTTGACCGAGCGACCAGT.